A single sample gave rise to the 15 T cell receptor beta chains below, sequenced in a study of molecular identifiers for immune sequencing clone quantification. TCRdb redid the calling of the PCR reads with MiXCR, one entry per CDR3 protein. The table shows 60,000 to 70,000 distinct CDR3 sequences, with less than 20% occurring only once. Material: naive CD8+ T cells from blood, with Jurkat cell RNA spiked in. The sample's subset: FACS-sorted CD8+CD4-CCR7+CD45RA+ naive T cells. The source of these receptors is a human donor in good health. Some libraries in this study had Jurkat cell RNA spiked in.

A single count supports this clonotype. A read error may explain this, as a much larger clone is one base away. The genes are TRBV14 and TRBJ1-6; TRBD1 matches at 10 bases. Germline V gene data show CDR1 as SGHDN and CDR2 as FVKESK. CDR3 length equals 15 residues. V was clipped by 8 bases and J by 9 bases; unmatched bases: 10. The chain's CDR3 is CASGLLDRGRSPLHF. CDR3 coding DNA: TGTGCCAGCGGCCTACTCGACAGGGGGCGTTCACCCCTCCACTTT.

The count of this clonotype is one. A much more abundant neighbour one base away suggests this may be a read error. The CDR3 end shows no conserved phenylalanine or tryptophan, and so a read error is likely. The rearrangement links TRBV3-1 to TRBJ2-7; 9 bases are shared with TRBD1. CDR1 and CDR2 (germline): LGHDT, YNNKEL (reference sequence). CDR3 length: 15 residues. The V gene end was trimmed by 0 bases and the J gene end by 4 bases; junction bases not matched to a gene: 4. CDR3 amino acids: CASSQDGTGLYEQYS. The CDR3 nucleotides are TGTGCCAGCAGCCAAGATGGGACAGGGTTGTACGAGCAGTACTCC.

Note on this clonotype: Here the CDR3 omits its conserved ending phenylalanine or tryptophan, so a read error is the likely source. V is TRBV11-3 and J is TRBJ2-7; D uncertain. This CDR3 has 13 residues. CDR1 is SGHNT, CDR2 YENEEA, per germline. Here the CDR3 reads CASGFLDDYEQYS. CDR3 sequence (DNA): TGTGCCAGCGGCTTTTTGGATGACTACGAGCAGTACTCC.

Only a few counts were recorded for this clonotype. The rearrangement joins TRBV4-1 to TRBJ2-7, with 9 nucleotides matching TRBD2. J lost 3 bases, V lost 3 bases, and 6 bases had no gene match. This CDR3 is 15 amino acids long. The germline V gene has CDR1 MGHRA and CDR2 YSYEKL. The CDR3 here is CASSHLKLAGYEQYF. Written as DNA, the CDR3 is TGCGCCAGCAGCCACCTCAAACTAGCGGGCTACGAGCAGTACTTC.

This clonotype was detected ten times or more. The J gene is TRBJ2-7, the V gene TRBV28; TRBD2 agrees at 12 bases. Germline V lookup: CDR1 MDHEN, CDR2 SYDVKM. Germline trimming cut 6 bases from V and 5 bases from J; bases unmatched to any gene: 5. The CDR3 runs 14 residues. The CDR3, as DNA: TGTGCCAGCAGCCCTAGCGGGAGGGAAAACGAGCAGTACTTC. Its protein product is CASSPSGRENEQYF.

This clonotype is medium-sized by share. V usage is TRBV7-8 and J usage is TRBJ2-1; 7 bases match TRBD2. V was pared by 5 bases and J by 8 bases, with 9 bases of the junction left unmatched. This CDR3 contains 14 residues. CDR1 and CDR2 (germline): SGHVS, FQNEAQ. The DNA of the CDR3 is TGTGCCAGCAGCCCCCAGCGGGATAGCGATGAGCAGTTCTTC. Protein: CASSPQRDSDEQFF.

This clonotype was detected ten times or more. This chain joins TRBV13 and TRBJ2-7; the match to TRBD2 covers 8 bases. CDR1 PRHDT and CDR2 FYEKMQ come from the germline V gene (reference sequence). Trimming removed 5 bases from V and 2 bases from J; junction bases left unmatched: 2. The CDR3 is 13 amino acids. The CDR3 DNA reads as TGTGCCAGCAGCGAGCGGGGGCCCTACGAGCAGTACTTC. Residues: CASSERGPYEQYF.

The table lists this clonotype with many counts. This chain connects TRBV4-2 to TRBJ2-3; D might be TRBD1 or TRBD2, each matching 5 bases. This CDR3 spans 23 amino acids. CDR1 LGHNA and CDR2 YNFKEQ come from the germline V gene. Trimming cost V 0 bases and J 1 base, with 32 bases left between them. CDR3 amino acids: CASSQETVAGREGWYSGTDTQYF. DNA of the CDR3: TGTGCCAGCAGCCAAGAGACGGTGGCAGGGAGAGAGGGGTGGTATTCTGGCACAGATACGCAGTATTTT.

This chain uses TRBV7-6 with TRBJ2-7, with 7 bases fitting TRBD1. J gave up 2 bases and V 2 bases, and 6 bases lay outside the gene matches. CDR3 size: 15 residues. Germline assignment: CDR1 SGHVS and CDR2 FNYEAQ. The CDR3 region is CASSLRATGTYEQYF. CDR3 DNA sequence: TGTGCCAGCAGCTTAAGGGCGACAGGGACCTACGAGCAGTACTTC. Filled out from reference TRBV7-6 and TRBJ2-7, the complete variable domain reads GAGVSQSPRYKVTKRGQDVALRCDPISGHVSLYWYRQALGQGPEFLTYFNYEAQQDKSGLPNDRFSAERPEGSISTLTIQRTEQRDSAMYRCASSLRATGTYEQYFGPGTRLTVT.

This clonotype occurred a few times. This chain uses TRBV2 with TRBJ2-1; no reliable D call. V lost 1 base to trimming and J lost 8 bases, with 3 bases between them. CDR1 and CDR2 (germline): SNHLY, FYNNEI. The CDR3 consists of 11 residues. The CDR3 sequence is CASSEGYEQFF. CDR3 nucleotide sequence: TGTGCCAGCAGTGAAGGGTATGAGCAGTTCTTC.

The table lists this clonotype with many counts. This chain links TRBV3-1 with TRBJ2-7, with D perhaps being TRBD1 or TRBD2 (6 bases each). The length of the CDR3 is 17 residues. V gave up 1 base and J gave up 2 bases, with 18 bases separating them. CDR1 is LGHDT and CDR2 is YNNKEL in the germline V gene (reference sequence). CDR3 nucleotides: TGTGCCAGCAGCCAAGTAGTTGGGGGGCCCCGTCCCTACGAGCAGTACTTC. It specifies CASSQVVGGPRPYEQYF.

Ten or more counts support this clonotype. The rearrangement uses TRBV7-9 and TRBJ1-5, with unresolved D. Germline V gives CDR1 SEHNR, CDR2 FQNEAQ (reference sequence). The CDR3 spans 12 residues. With 1 base removed from V and 9 bases from J, the gap between germline ends came to 7 bases. The CDR3 is CASSLDVAPQHF. The DNA for the CDR3 is TGTGCCAGCAGCTTAGACGTGGCGCCCCAGCATTTT.

This clonotype was counted at least ten times. V gene TRBV27 combines with J gene TRBJ2-7, with D possibly TRBD1 on 6 matching bases. The ends were cut back, 3 bases at V and 2 bases at J, with 11 bases in the middle. The CDR3 consists of 14 residues. Germline values: CDR1 MNHEY, CDR2 SMNVEV (reference sequence). The CDR3 reads CASSFGGFTYEQYF. The CDR3 nucleotides are TGTGCCAGCAGTTTTGGGGGCTTTACCTACGAGCAGTACTTC.

The table lists this clonotype with a few counts. This chain uses TRBV7-9 with TRBJ2-5, with a tentative D call TRBD1 (5 bases). Trimming pared 6 bases from V and 0 bases from J, leaving 8 bases between. In germline, CDR1 is SEHNR, CDR2 FQNEAQ (reference sequence). This CDR3 has 13 amino acids. The CDR3 DNA follows: TGTGCCAGCAGGCCAGGGAACCAAGAGACCCAGTACTTC. It encodes CASRPGNQETQYF.

The table lists this clonotype with a few counts. The chain couples TRBV6-1 to TRBJ2-7; 13 nucleotides align to TRBD2. V was pared by 5 bases and J by 7 bases, with 5 bases of the junction left unmatched. CDR3 length equals 14 residues. Germline values: CDR1 MNHNS, CDR2 SASEGT. This CDR3 is CASSRLAGGYEQYF. The CDR3 DNA is TGTGCCAGCAGTCGACTAGCGGGAGGATATGAGCAGTACTTC.